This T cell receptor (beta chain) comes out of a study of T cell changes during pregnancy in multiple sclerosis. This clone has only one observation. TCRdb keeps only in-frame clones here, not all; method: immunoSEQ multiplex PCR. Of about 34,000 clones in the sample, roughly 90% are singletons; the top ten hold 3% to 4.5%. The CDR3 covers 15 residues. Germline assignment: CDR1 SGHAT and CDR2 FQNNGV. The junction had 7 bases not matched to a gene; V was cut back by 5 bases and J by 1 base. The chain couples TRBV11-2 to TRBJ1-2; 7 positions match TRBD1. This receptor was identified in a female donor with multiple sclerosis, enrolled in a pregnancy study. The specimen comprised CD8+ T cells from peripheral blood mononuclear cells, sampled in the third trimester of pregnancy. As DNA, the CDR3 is TGTGCCAGCAGCCATGGAGGGGGCAATAACTATGGCTACACCTTC. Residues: CASSHGGGNNYGYTF. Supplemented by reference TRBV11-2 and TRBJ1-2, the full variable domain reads EAGVAQSPRYKIIEKRQSVAFWCNPISGHATLYWYQQILGQGPKLLIQFQNNGVVDDSQLPKDRFSAERLKGVDSTLKIQPAKLEDSAVYLCASSHGGGNNYGYTFGSGTRLTVV.